Sequencing of this T cell receptor beta chain was carried out in a study of T-cell memory formation after mild COVID-19. TCRalpha and TCRbeta libraries used 5'RACE with constant-segment primers and UMIs. TCRdb reprocessed the 5' RACE reads with MiXCR, giving one entry per CDR3 protein. The sample carries tens of thousands of distinct CDR3 sequences, approximately 15% recorded once. This CDR3 contains 13 residues. Germline values: CDR1 MNHNY, CDR2 SVGAGI (reference sequence). Germline trimming cut 2 bases from V and 6 bases from J; bases unmatched to any gene: 1. Study results and caveats: For second-wave clones that peaked at day 37, SARS-CoV-2 specificity went unverified. Pre-infection memory carried some responding clones, suggesting that cross-reactive memory joined.

Turning to this clonotype: The antigen remains undetermined.

This sequence originates from an adult woman who had mild COVID-19 (a few samples of this study predate the infection). Cell type and time point are not known. The rearrangement links TRBV6-6 to TRBJ2-1, with 7 bases lining up with TRBD1. The sequencing input was PBMCs or a T cell subset sorted from them (not recorded which). CDR3 sequence reads: CASSYDRVNEQFF. The CDR3 nucleotides are TGTGCCAGCAGTTACGACAGGGTCAATGAGCAGTTCTTC.